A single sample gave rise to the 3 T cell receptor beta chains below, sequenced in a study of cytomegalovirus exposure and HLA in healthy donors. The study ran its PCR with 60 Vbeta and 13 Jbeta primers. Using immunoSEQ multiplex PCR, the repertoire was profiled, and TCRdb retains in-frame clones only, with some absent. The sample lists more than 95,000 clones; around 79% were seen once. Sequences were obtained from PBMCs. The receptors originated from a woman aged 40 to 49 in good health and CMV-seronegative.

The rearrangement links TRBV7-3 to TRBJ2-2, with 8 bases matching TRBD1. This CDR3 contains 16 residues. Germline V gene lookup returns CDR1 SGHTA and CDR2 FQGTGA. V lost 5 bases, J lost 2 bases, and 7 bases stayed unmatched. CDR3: CASSRFGQGNTGELFF. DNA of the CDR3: TGTGCCAGCAGCCGCTTTGGACAGGGAAACACCGGGGAGCTGTTTTTT.

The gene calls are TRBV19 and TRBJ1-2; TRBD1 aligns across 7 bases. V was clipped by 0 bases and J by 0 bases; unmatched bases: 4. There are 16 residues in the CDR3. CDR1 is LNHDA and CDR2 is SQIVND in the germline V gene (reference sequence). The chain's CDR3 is CASSIDRDSTNYGYTF. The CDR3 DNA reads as TGTGCCAGTAGTATAGACCGGGACAGTACTAACTATGGCTACACCTTC.

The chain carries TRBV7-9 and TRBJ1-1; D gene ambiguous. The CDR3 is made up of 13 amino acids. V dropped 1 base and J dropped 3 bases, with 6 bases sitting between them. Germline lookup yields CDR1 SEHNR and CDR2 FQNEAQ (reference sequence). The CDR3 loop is CASSLERYTEAFF. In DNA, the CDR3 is TGTGCCAGCAGCTTAGAGAGGTACACTGAAGCTTTCTTT.